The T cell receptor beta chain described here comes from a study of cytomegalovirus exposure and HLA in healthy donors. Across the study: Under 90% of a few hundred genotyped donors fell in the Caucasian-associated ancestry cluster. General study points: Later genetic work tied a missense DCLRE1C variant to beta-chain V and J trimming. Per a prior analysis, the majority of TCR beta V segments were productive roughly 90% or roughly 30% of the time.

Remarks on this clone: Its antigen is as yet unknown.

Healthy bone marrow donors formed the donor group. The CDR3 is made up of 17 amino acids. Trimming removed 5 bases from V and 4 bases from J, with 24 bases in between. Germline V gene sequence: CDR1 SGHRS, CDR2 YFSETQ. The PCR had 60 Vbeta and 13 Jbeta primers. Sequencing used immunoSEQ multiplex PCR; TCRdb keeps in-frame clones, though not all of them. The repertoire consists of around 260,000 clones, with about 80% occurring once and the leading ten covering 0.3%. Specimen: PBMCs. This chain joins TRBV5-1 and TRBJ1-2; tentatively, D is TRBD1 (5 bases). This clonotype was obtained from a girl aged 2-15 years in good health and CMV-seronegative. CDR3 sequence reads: CASRPKDGVPRGYGYTF. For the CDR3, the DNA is TGCGCCAGCAGACCAAAGGATGGAGTCCCAAGGGGCTATGGCTACACCTTC.